Below are 21 T cell receptor beta chains sequenced from a single sample in a study of Tregs in tolerant kidney transplant recipients. Their cognate antigens are unknown. TCRdb keeps only in-frame clones here, not all; method: immunoSEQ multiplex PCR. The repertoire holds more than 25,000 clones, 82% seen once, with 2% to 2.5% in the top ten. Sequenced: Tregs from blood cultured with allogeneic cells. Receptor source: a human donor in good health.

The rearrangement uses TRBV11-2 and TRBJ2-1, with a weak D call TRBD1 (5 bases). This CDR3 contains 15 residues. CDR1 is SGHAT and CDR2 is FQNNGV in the germline V gene. The germline V and J ends were trimmed by 5 bases and 7 bases, with 18 bases remaining between them. The CDR3: CASSAYRFYRNEQFF. As DNA, the CDR3 is TGTGCCAGCAGCGCCTACAGGTTCTATCGGAATGAGCAGTTCTTC.

This clone was found once. V usage is TRBV7-6 and J usage is TRBJ2-7; a possible D gene is TRBD2 (5 bases). The CDR3 covers 13 residues. Trimming took 1 base from V and 6 from J, leaving 10 bases between them. Germline V lookup: CDR1 SGHVS, CDR2 FNYEAQ. The CDR3 region is CASSLDFGGEQYF. The CDR3 bases are TGTGCCAGCAGCTTAGACTTCGGAGGCGAGCAGTACTTC.

The rearrangement joins TRBV29-1 to TRBJ2-2; the D gene is possibly TRBD2 (5 bases). CDR1 is SQVTM, CDR2 ANQGSEA, per germline. V was cut by 4 bases and J by 4 bases, with 7 bases left in between. The CDR3 loop spans 12 amino acids. CDR3 in DNA: TGCAGCGTTGGGGAGCTCACCGGGGAGCTGTTTTTT. Translated: CSVGELTGELFF.

The J gene is TRBJ2-5, the V gene TRBV11-2, with 10 bases identical to TRBD2. In germline, CDR1 is SGHAT, CDR2 FQNNGV. Trimming at V came to 4 bases and at J to 5 bases, leaving 4 bases not matched to a gene. This CDR3 comprises 14 residues. The CDR3 loop reads CASSSLAGDETQYF. DNA for the CDR3: TGTGCCAGCAGCTCCCTAGCGGGAGACGAGACCCAGTACTTC.

The J gene is TRBJ2-7, the V gene TRBV10-3; D unclear. CDR1 and CDR2 (germline): ENHRY, SYGVKD. CDR3 length: 15 amino acids. V was shortened by 8 bases and J by 2 bases, with 19 bases between the two germline ends. CDR3 sequence: CAIAPTGLSTYEQYF. Written as DNA, the CDR3 is TGTGCCATCGCCCCGACGGGTCTATCGACCTACGAGCAGTACTTC.

This chain links TRBV6-5 with TRBJ2-3, with D perhaps matching TRBD1 or TRBD2 (5 bases each). Trimming took 6 bases from V and 8 from J, leaving 15 bases between them. The germline gives CDR1 MNHEY, CDR2 SVGAGI. The CDR3 extends over 13 amino acids. The CDR3 region is CASSPLRGTTQYF. CDR3 bases: TGTGCCAGCAGCCCCCTGCGTGGGACTACGCAGTATTTT.

V usage is TRBV14 and J usage is TRBJ1-6; D is perhaps TRBD1 (5 bases). V was cut by 0 bases and J by 8 bases, with 8 bases left in between. The germline V gene encodes CDR1 SGHDN and CDR2 FVKESK. The CDR3 has 14 amino acids. The DNA for the CDR3 is TGTGCCAGCAGCCAAGACGCAGGGTATTCACCCCTCCACTTT. This codes for CASSQDAGYSPLHF.

The V call is TRBV2, the J call TRBJ2-5, with TRBD2 identical over 7 bases. The CDR3 consists of 14 residues. The germline V gene encodes CDR1 SNHLY and CDR2 FYNNEI. Germline trimming cut 10 bases from V and 5 bases from J; bases unmatched to any gene: 13. CDR3 sequence: CATLFGGGSETQYF. The CDR3 nucleotides read TGTGCCACCCTCTTTGGGGGGGGGTCCGAGACCCAGTACTTC.

J is TRBJ1-2 and V is TRBV7-9; TRBD1 might be the D (5 bases). Trimming removed 5 bases at V and 7 bases at J, with 8 bases between. Germline CDR1 is SEHNR and CDR2 is FQNEAQ (reference sequence). The CDR3 sequence is 11 residues long. This CDR3 reads CASSPGAGYTF. As DNA, the CDR3 is TGTGCCAGCAGCCCCGGGGCTGGCTACACCTTC.

The rearrangement links TRBV11-1 to TRBJ2-5; 9 bases align to TRBD2. Germline V gives CDR1 SGHAT, CDR2 FQDESV (reference sequence). Germline trimming cut 2 bases from V and 5 bases from J; bases unmatched to any gene: 9. The CDR3 is made up of 16 amino acids. The CDR3 nucleotides are TGTGCCAGCAGCTTATTCGGGGCGGGAGGGGAGGAGACCCAGTACTTC. Its translation: CASSLFGAGGEETQYF.

The V gene is TRBV6-5, the J gene TRBJ1-1; TRBD1 matches 10 bases. This CDR3 has 16 amino acids. The germline CDR1 and CDR2 sequences are MNHEY and SVGAGI. Trimming at V came to 4 bases and at J to 2 bases, leaving 7 bases not matched to a gene. The CDR3 sequence: CASSSLTGGLNTEAFF. The CDR3 DNA follows: TGTGCCAGCAGTTCCCTGACAGGGGGCCTTAACACTGAAGCTTTCTTT.

The chain combines TRBV7-9 with TRBJ1-5; D is uncertain. V was pared by 3 bases and J by 1 base, with 4 bases between. This CDR3 contains 13 residues. CDR1 is SEHNR and CDR2 is FQNEAQ in the germline V gene (reference sequence). The DNA for the CDR3 is TGTGCCAGCAGCTTGACGAGCAATCAGCCCCAGCATTTT. This codes for CASSLTSNQPQHF.

The chain employs TRBV10-3 and TRBJ1-2, with D possibly being TRBD1 (5 bases). Germline-derived CDR1 and CDR2 are ENHRY and SYGVKD. CDR3 length equals 13 residues. Trimming removed 2 bases from V and 4 bases from J, with 8 bases in between. The CDR3 DNA reads as TGTGCCATCAGTGAGGGCGACAGCTATGGCTACACCTTC. Translation: CAISEGDSYGYTF.

CDR3 sequence (DNA): TGCAGTGCGGAGCTGAATGAAAAACTGTTTTTT. Translated: CSAELNEKLFF. V and J are TRBV20-1 and TRBJ1-4; the D is unclear. The CDR3 runs 11 residues. V gave up 6 bases and J gave up 5 bases, with 7 bases separating them. Germline V CDR1 and CDR2: DFQATT, SNEGSKA (reference sequence).

The V call is TRBV12-5, the J call TRBJ2-7; 7 nucleotides agree with TRBD2. There are 15 residues in the CDR3. Germline V gene data show CDR1 as LGHNT and CDR2 as FRNRAP. V was pared by 5 bases and J by 3 bases, with 10 bases of the junction left unmatched. The CDR3 nucleotides read TGTGCTAGTGGTCCCTTGGGGGTAGCGGGCTACGAGCAGTACTTC. Translated: CASGPLGVAGYEQYF.

The table lists this clone with a few counts. The chain is built from TRBV4-1 and TRBJ2-3; perhaps TRBD2 as D (6 bases). V lost 1 base and J 0 bases, leaving 14 bases between the germline ends. Germline V gives CDR1 MGHRA, CDR2 YSYEKL. CDR3 size: 17 residues. The CDR3 loop is CASSQAGGRTSTDTQYF. DNA for the CDR3: TGCGCCAGCAGCCAAGCCGGGGGAAGGACTAGCACAGATACGCAGTATTTT.

This sequence joins TRBV11-3 and TRBJ2-7, with D hard to call. V was shortened by 0 bases and J by 3 bases, with 6 bases between the two germline ends. Germline CDR1 and CDR2: SGHNT and YENEEA. This CDR3 is 13 amino acids long. The CDR3 bases are TGTGCCAGCAGCTTAGACGGACGCTACGAGCAGTACTTC. Translating it yields CASSLDGRYEQYF.

V and J are TRBV5-8 and TRBJ1-5; D gene ambiguous. CDR3 length equals 13 residues. The germline V gene encodes CDR1 SGHTS and CDR2 YDEGEE. The V end lost 4 bases, the J end lost 7 bases, and 12 bases lay between the germline ends. CDR3 DNA sequence: TGTGCCAGCAGCGCTAGAGAACCACAGCCCCAGCATTTT. Its protein product is CASSAREPQPQHF.

The CDR3 here is CASSWGTGNYEQYF. CDR3 in DNA: TGCGCCAGCAGCTGGGGGACTGGCAACTACGAGCAGTACTTC. This chain links TRBV5-1 with TRBJ2-7; D is perhaps TRBD2 (6 bases). Germline-derived CDR1 and CDR2 are SGHRS and YFSETQ. V was shortened by 3 bases and J by 3 bases, with 13 bases between the two germline ends. There are 14 residues in the CDR3.

V and J are TRBV5-1 and TRBJ1-2; a weak D match, TRBD1 (6 bases). The CDR3 is 13 amino acids. Germline V gene data show CDR1 as SGHRS and CDR2 as YFSETQ. V lost 0 bases and J lost 7, with 10 bases in between. The CDR3: CASSLGTVLGYTF. For the CDR3, the DNA is TGCGCCAGCAGCTTGGGGACAGTTCTTGGCTACACCTTC.

The gene calls are TRBV5-6 and TRBJ2-5; D is unclear. The V gene lost 5 bases and the J gene lost 2 bases, with 10 bases spanning the gap. The CDR3 has 13 residues. CDR1 is SGHDT, CDR2 YYEEEE, per germline. CDR3 protein: CASSRLGQETQYF. The CDR3 region has the DNA TGTGCCAGCAGTCGTCTAGGGCAAGAGACCCAGTACTTC.